The T cell receptor beta chain under discussion was sequenced for a study of blood T cells in healthy people across ages (dated by TCRdb to between 2014 and 2017). Looking at the study overall: In model experiments, template switching captured roughly one uniquely barcoded TCR beta cDNA molecule for every two T cells. Using deep sequencing normalized with unique cDNA molecular identifiers, the study measured how TCR beta repertoire diversity changes with age. The donors were divided into four age groups: young (average roughly 17 years), middle-aged (about 40), aged (under 70) and long-lived (82). To avoid experimental bias, donors of different ages were distributed randomly across sequencing lanes. The study analyzed two additional independent replicas of 1 million unique cDNA reads from the same blood draw for two donors, one aged 18 to 30 and one aged 80 or older.

Library construction relied on 5' RACE. The listed sequencing device is Illumina HiSeq 2500. A second PCR of about 7 to 12 cycles was run with a J-beta primer mix and a sample-barcoded 5' primer. A unique molecular identifier was introduced onto each TCR beta cDNA molecule by a template-switch 5' adaptor carrying 12 random nucleotides. Each sample yielded at least 3 million CDR3-containing paired-end reads. First-strand cDNA was synthesized from all RNA with the Mint cDNA synthesis kit, primed by a TRBC-specific oligonucleotide. Following uracil-DNA glycosylase treatment, all cDNA underwent a first 18-cycle PCR with the universal primers M1SS and BC2_uni_R. The authors processed their data as follows. For normalization, 1 million high-quality reads, each with a distinct molecular identifier, were randomly selected from each sample. Reads with shared molecular identifiers were discarded instead of being binned into consensus sequences. CDR3 identification, clonotype clustering and error correction used MiTCR with a Q25 quality threshold and the strictest error-elimination algorithm. A nonparametric unseen species model with Euler transformation was used to estimate a lower bound on total TCR beta diversity. Through fastp at Q25 and MiXCR, TCRdb rebuilt clones from the public reads, retaining in-frame beta chains. Rows merge per CDR3 protein into single entries with the most common DNA and genes. The V and J calls were not made by the authors but by TCRdb's processing. The table for this sample lists some 1.4 million distinct CDR3 sequences; approximately 40% of them were counted only once. In total, the top ten clones hold 7% to 9% of the sample.

Overall study outcomes, separate from this receptor: Because profiling used bulk unsorted PBMCs, naive and antigen-experienced compartments could not be compared conclusively. The long-lived group showed more naive CD4+ T cells, fewer expanded clones and increased TCR diversity than the aged group, suggesting age selection. There was a strong correlation between observed TCR beta diversity and the percentage of naive T cells measured by flow cytometry. Estimates of total diversity based on one million sequenced T cells were regarded as lower bounds and as underestimates. Donor CMV infection status was unknown, potentially confounding age-related changes in expanded clonotypes. As age increased, observed TCR beta diversity per million T cells dropped in a roughly linear way, and a significant reduction was already evident by age 40.

Donors were about 36 systemically healthy Caucasian individuals from Russia aged roughly 6 to 100 years. Each donor gave ten milliliters of peripheral blood, collected into EDTA-treated Vacutainer tubes. Ficoll-Paque density-gradient centrifugation was used to isolate PBMCs, with at least 7 million obtained per sample. Total RNA was extracted from PBMCs with Trizol reagent, with at least 6 micrograms obtained per sample. Naive CD45RAhigh/CD27high T cell percentages were measured by flow cytometry on a PBMC aliquot from every donor. Trimming removed 3 bases from V and 5 bases from J, leaving 8 bases between the germline ends. Per the germline V gene, SQVTM is the CDR1 and ANQGSEA is the CDR2. Measured from the cysteine to the phenylalanine, the CDR3 is 12 residues long. Only the CDR3 portion is preserved as DNA: 36 bases, with reading frame beginning at the first base. For this clonotype: Its antigen is not yet known. Base qualities are not at hand, and no much larger clone is one base apart.

The chain uses TRBV29-1 and TRBJ2-1; the D gene cannot be named for sure. Source material: blood. The sequence was collected from a woman aged 18 to 35 in good health. CDR3 region: CSVEWLNNEQFF. The nucleotides read TGCAGCGTTGAGTGGCTGAACAATGAGCAGTTCTTC.